The rows below give T cell receptor beta chains drawn from one sample of a study of cytomegalovirus exposure and HLA in healthy donors. Only in-frame clones appear in the TCRdb table, and some are missing; sequencing was by immunoSEQ multiplex PCR. This table holds roughly 180,000 clones, about 80% found once. Sequencing input: PBMCs. These receptors were collected from a woman aged 55-70 years in good health and CMV-seropositive. CDR3s include the opening cysteine and the closing phenylalanine or tryptophan. Fields, in order: clone size, D gene, V gene, J gene, CDR3 protein, CDR3 DNA. D genes are given only for firm matches. Rows may omit the clone size; those that give it use once, few, many or a size class.

clone size: NA; D gene: NA; V gene: TRBV4-1; J gene: TRBJ1-1; CDR3 protein: CASSQDRSVEAFF; CDR3 DNA: TGCGCCAGCAGCCAAGATCGATCGGTTGAAGCTTTCTTT
clone size: NA; D gene: TRBD2; V gene: TRBV5-4; J gene: TRBJ2-7; CDR3 protein: CASSSGLAAYEQYF; CDR3 DNA: TGTGCCAGCAGCTCGGGACTAGCTGCTTACGAGCAGTACTTC
clone size: NA; D gene: NA; V gene: TRBV7-2; J gene: TRBJ2-4; CDR3 protein: CASLPFISGDLAKNSQYF; CDR3 DNA: TGTGCCAGCCTACCATTCATATCCGGAGATCTAGCCAAAAACAGTCAGTACTTC
clone size: NA; D gene: TRBD1; V gene: TRBV5-4; J gene: TRBJ2-6; CDR3 protein: CASRAGTGVLANVLTF; CDR3 DNA: TGTGCCAGCAGGGCCGGGACAGGGGTTCTGGCCAACGTCCTGACTTTC
clone size: NA; D gene: NA; V gene: TRBV6-5; J gene: TRBJ2-7; CDR3 protein: CASSYNRDSYEQYF; CDR3 DNA: TGTGCCAGCAGTTACAACAGGGACTCCTACGAGCAGTACTTC
clone size: NA; D gene: NA; V gene: TRBV29-1; J gene: TRBJ1-2; CDR3 protein: CSVEDQALYGYTF; CDR3 DNA: TGCAGCGTTGAAGATCAGGCGCTCTATGGCTATACCTTC
clone size: NA; D gene: TRBD2; V gene: TRBV12-5; J gene: TRBJ2-7; CDR3 protein: CASGPVPSSGRSYEQYF; CDR3 DNA: TGTGCTAGTGGTCCCGTTCCTTCTAGCGGGCGGTCCTACGAGCAGTACTTC
clone size: NA; D gene: NA; V gene: TRBV27; J gene: TRBJ1-1; CDR3 protein: CASSLGARTEAFF; CDR3 DNA: TGTGCCAGCAGTTTGGGGGCGCGTACTGAAGCTTTCTTT
clone size: few; D gene: NA; V gene: TRBV23-1; J gene: TRBJ2-7; CDR3 protein: CASKLLCLQSFYEQYF; CDR3 DNA: TGCGCCAGCAAGCTCCTGTGCTTACAGAGCTTCTACGAGCAATACTTC
clone size: NA; D gene: NA; V gene: TRBV4-1; J gene: TRBJ2-7; CDR3 protein: CASSQDLPRAYEQYF; CDR3 DNA: TGCGCCAGCAGCCAAGATCTCCCCAGGGCATACGAGCAGTACTTC
clone size: once; D gene: TRBD2; V gene: TRBV9; J gene: TRBJ2-3; CDR3 protein: CASSVLAGGIKDTQYF; CDR3 DNA: TGTGCCAGCAGCGTTCTAGCGGGGGGGATCAAGGATACGCAGTATTTT
clone size: NA; D gene: TRBD2; V gene: TRBV6-1; J gene: TRBJ2-3; CDR3 protein: CASSALAGGAQYF; CDR3 DNA: TGTGCCAGCAGCGCTTTAGCGGGAGGTGCGCAGTATTTT
clone size: NA; D gene: NA; V gene: TRBV9; J gene: TRBJ1-3; CDR3 protein: CASSARDTSSGNTIYF; CDR3 DNA: TGTGCCAGCAGCGCCCGGGACACCTCCTCTGGAAACACCATATATTTT
clone size: NA; D gene: NA; V gene: TRBV7-2; J gene: TRBJ2-5; CDR3 protein: CASSFQGLIQETQYF; CDR3 DNA: TGTGCCAGCAGCTTCCAAGGACTAATCCAAGAGACCCAGTACTTC
clone size: few; D gene: TRBD1; V gene: TRBV5-6; J gene: TRBJ1-5; CDR3 protein: CASSLSLDGFGQGNQPQHF; CDR3 DNA: TGTGCCAGCAGCTTGAGCCTGGATGGGTTCGGACAGGGCAATCAGCCCCAGCATTTT
clone size: NA; D gene: TRBD1; V gene: TRBV7-2; J gene: TRBJ2-1; CDR3 protein: CASSSGQGREQFF; CDR3 DNA: TGTGCCAGCAGCAGTGGACAGGGTCGAGAGCAGTTCTTC
clone size: NA; D gene: TRBD1; V gene: TRBV27; J gene: TRBJ2-7; CDR3 protein: CASSLSWVRGREQYF; CDR3 DNA: TGTGCCAGCAGTTTATCGTGGGTCAGGGGGCGCGAGCAGTACTTC
clone size: few; D gene: TRBD2; V gene: TRBV7-6; J gene: TRBJ2-6; CDR3 protein: CASSLSGGFSGANVLTF; CDR3 DNA: TGTGCCAGCAGCTTAAGCGGGGGCTTCTCTGGGGCCAACGTCCTGACTTTC
clone size: NA; D gene: NA; V gene: TRBV30; J gene: TRBJ1-1; CDR3 protein: CAWSHREFGVTEAFF; CDR3 DNA: TGTGCCTGGAGTCATCGGGAGTTCGGGGTGACTGAAGCTTTCTTT
clone size: NA; D gene: TRBD2; V gene: TRBV5-4; J gene: TRBJ2-7; CDR3 protein: CASSRSGRSGYEQYF; CDR3 DNA: TGTGCCAGCAGCCGTAGCGGGAGATCAGGGTACGAGCAGTACTTC
clone size: NA; D gene: NA; V gene: TRBV5-6; J gene: TRBJ1-1; CDR3 protein: CASSHIAGGMNTEAFF; CDR3 DNA: TGTGCCAGCAGCCATATTGCGGGGGGGATGAACACTGAAGCTTTCTTT
clone size: NA; D gene: NA; V gene: TRBV18; J gene: TRBJ1-4; CDR3 protein: CASSPFEQRDEKLFF; CDR3 DNA: TGTGCCAGCTCACCATTTGAACAGAGGGATGAAAAACTGTTTTTT
clone size: NA; D gene: TRBD2; V gene: TRBV28; J gene: TRBJ2-2; CDR3 protein: CASSFGGGPNTGELFF; CDR3 DNA: TGTGCCAGCAGCTTCGGCGGGGGTCCGAACACCGGGGAGCTGTTTTTT
clone size: once; D gene: NA; V gene: TRBV19; J gene: TRBJ1-2; CDR3 protein: CASRGSGGANYGYTF; CDR3 DNA: TGTGCCAGTAGGGGGTCGGGGGGGGCTAACTATGGCTACACCTTC
clone size: NA; D gene: TRBD1; V gene: TRBV14; J gene: TRBJ1-1; CDR3 protein: CASSRYTGQGGTEAFF; CDR3 DNA: TGTGCCAGCAGCCGATACACCGGACAGGGAGGCACTGAAGCTTTCTTT
clone size: NA; D gene: NA; V gene: TRBV5-3; J gene: TRBJ2-3; CDR3 protein: CARSLGAGGTGF; CDR3 DNA: TGTGCCAGAAGCTTGGGGGCGGGGGGGACAGGTTTT
clone size: NA; D gene: NA; V gene: TRBV5-1; J gene: TRBJ2-7; CDR3 protein: CASSLGQASEQYF; CDR3 DNA: TGCGCCAGCAGCTTGGGTCAGGCTTCCGAGCAGTACTTC
clone size: few; D gene: NA; V gene: TRBV18; J gene: TRBJ2-7; CDR3 protein: CASSPSLYEQYF; CDR3 DNA: TGTGCCAGCTCACCCTCTCTTTACGAGCAGTACTTC
clone size: NA; D gene: NA; V gene: TRBV4-2; J gene: TRBJ1-1; CDR3 protein: CASSQDEGGTEAFF; CDR3 DNA: TGTGCCAGCAGCCAAGACGAAGGGGGCACTGAAGCTTTCTTT
clone size: NA; D gene: TRBD1; V gene: TRBV5-6; J gene: TRBJ1-2; CDR3 protein: CASSRQGASGYTF; CDR3 DNA: TGTGCCAGCAGCCGACAGGGGGCTTCCGGCTACACCTTC
clone size: NA; D gene: NA; V gene: TRBV7-2; J gene: TRBJ1-1; CDR3 protein: CASSKYRTMNTEAFF; CDR3 DNA: TGTGCCAGCAGCAAATACAGGACCATGAACACTGAAGCTTTCTTT
clone size: NA; D gene: NA; V gene: TRBV30; J gene: TRBJ2-7; CDR3 protein: CAWSVADFYEQYF; CDR3 DNA: TGTGCCTGGAGTGTAGCGGACTTTTACGAGCAGTACTTC
clone size: NA; D gene: TRBD1; V gene: TRBV19; J gene: TRBJ1-5; CDR3 protein: CASSIGQVFQPQHF; CDR3 DNA: TGTGCCAGTAGTATCGGACAGGTATTTCAGCCCCAGCATTTT
clone size: NA; D gene: TRBD1; V gene: TRBV28; J gene: TRBJ2-7; CDR3 protein: CASSLPGQGLYEQYF; CDR3 DNA: TGTGCCAGCAGTTTGCCGGGACAGGGCCTCTACGAGCAGTACTTC
clone size: NA; D gene: TRBD2; V gene: TRBV9; J gene: TRBJ2-1; CDR3 protein: CASSVLAGAYNEQFF; CDR3 DNA: TGTGCCAGCAGCGTCCTAGCGGGAGCATACAATGAGCAGTTCTTC
clone size: NA; D gene: NA; V gene: TRBV6-6; J gene: TRBJ1-6; CDR3 protein: CASSYPAGKGNSPLHF; CDR3 DNA: TGTGCCAGCAGTTACCCCGCAGGGAAGGGTAATTCACCCCTCCACTTT
clone size: few; D gene: NA; V gene: TRBV12-5; J gene: TRBJ2-5; CDR3 protein: CASGLVLGETQYF; CDR3 DNA: TGTGCTAGTGGTTTGGTACTCGGGGAGACCCAGTACTTC
clone size: NA; D gene: NA; V gene: TRBV20-1; J gene: TRBJ2-7; CDR3 protein: CSARRGSEQYF; CDR3 DNA: TGCAGTGCTAGACGGGGGTCCGAGCAGTACTTC
clone size: few; D gene: NA; V gene: TRBV19; J gene: TRBJ2-2; CDR3 protein: CASSGSGVRGGELFF; CDR3 DNA: TGTGCCAGTAGTGGCTCAGGGGTAAGAGGTGGGGAGCTGTTTTTT
clone size: NA; D gene: NA; V gene: TRBV6-5; J gene: TRBJ1-2; CDR3 protein: CASSYSIVYGYTF; CDR3 DNA: TGTGCCAGCAGTTACAGCATAGTCTATGGCTACACCTTC
clone size: NA; D gene: NA; V gene: TRBV2; J gene: TRBJ2-7; CDR3 protein: CASSEAGLEQYF; CDR3 DNA: TGTGCCAGCAGTGAAGCGGGGCTCGAGCAGTACTTC
clone size: NA; D gene: NA; V gene: TRBV6-4; J gene: TRBJ2-5; CDR3 protein: CASSDSRGETQYF; CDR3 DNA: TGTGCCAGCAGTGACTCTAGGGGAGAGACCCAGTACTTC
clone size: few; D gene: NA; V gene: TRBV10-3; J gene: TRBJ2-2; CDR3 protein: CAITPARETGELFF; CDR3 DNA: TGTGCCATCACCCCGGCCAGGGAAACCGGGGAGCTGTTTTTT
clone size: NA; D gene: NA; V gene: TRBV7-2; J gene: TRBJ2-3; CDR3 protein: CASSLDGSGDTQYF; CDR3 DNA: TGTGCCAGCAGCTTAGACGGGAGCGGAGATACGCAGTATTTT
clone size: few; D gene: NA; V gene: TRBV7-9; J gene: TRBJ1-4; CDR3 protein: CASRNNHRTKGEKLFF; CDR3 DNA: TGTGCCAGCAGAAATAACCACAGGACTAAAGGTGAAAAACTGTTTTTT
clone size: NA; D gene: TRBD1; V gene: TRBV5-4; J gene: TRBJ2-1; CDR3 protein: CASSSRDRGTEQFF; CDR3 DNA: TGTGCCAGCAGCTCCCGGGACAGGGGCACTGAGCAGTTCTTC
clone size: NA; D gene: TRBD2; V gene: TRBV5-1; J gene: TRBJ2-5; CDR3 protein: CASSLGALAARSQYF; CDR3 DNA: TGCGCCAGCAGCTTGGGTGCTCTAGCGGCCCGGAGCCAGTACTTC
clone size: NA; D gene: TRBD1; V gene: TRBV14; J gene: TRBJ1-1; CDR3 protein: CASSQTGTGLSAEAFF; CDR3 DNA: TGTGCCAGCAGCCAGACCGGGACAGGGCTAAGCGCTGAAGCTTTCTTT
clone size: NA; D gene: NA; V gene: TRBV6-6; J gene: TRBJ2-2; CDR3 protein: CASMIREAGELFF; CDR3 DNA: TGTGCCAGCATGATCAGGGAGGCCGGGGAGCTGTTTTTT
clone size: NA; D gene: NA; V gene: TRBV4-3; J gene: TRBJ2-4; CDR3 protein: CASSQEGNRENIQYF; CDR3 DNA: TGCGCCAGCAGCCAAGAGGGTAACAGGGAAAACATTCAGTACTTC
clone size: NA; D gene: TRBD1; V gene: TRBV28; J gene: TRBJ2-5; CDR3 protein: CASSFPGQGEYYQETQYF; CDR3 DNA: TGTGCCAGCAGTTTCCCCGGACAGGGCGAATATTACCAAGAGACCCAGTACTTC
clone size: NA; D gene: TRBD1; V gene: TRBV9; J gene: TRBJ1-3; CDR3 protein: CASSAQGSGNTIYF; CDR3 DNA: TGTGCCAGCAGCGCACAGGGGTCTGGAAACACCATATATTTT
clone size: NA; D gene: TRBD1; V gene: TRBV6-6; J gene: TRBJ2-5; CDR3 protein: CASSPGTGGQETQYF; CDR3 DNA: TGTGCCAGCAGCCCTGGGACAGGGGGGCAAGAGACCCAGTACTTC
clone size: NA; D gene: NA; V gene: TRBV5-8; J gene: TRBJ1-2; CDR3 protein: CASSLQGAPLNYGYTF; CDR3 DNA: TGTGCCAGCAGCTTGCAAGGGGCGCCGCTTAACTATGGCTACACCTTC
clone size: NA; D gene: TRBD1; V gene: TRBV28; J gene: TRBJ1-2; CDR3 protein: CASSRTGYGYTF; CDR3 DNA: TGTGCCAGCAGCAGGACAGGTTATGGCTACACCTTC
clone size: NA; D gene: NA; V gene: TRBV19; J gene: TRBJ1-1; CDR3 protein: CASSMRVSTEAFF; CDR3 DNA: TGTGCCAGTAGTATGCGGGTGAGCACTGAAGCTTTCTTT
clone size: NA; D gene: NA; V gene: TRBV27; J gene: TRBJ1-1; CDR3 protein: CASSLFSSDTEAFF; CDR3 DNA: TGTGCCAGCAGTTTATTTTCCTCCGACACTGAAGCTTTCTTT
clone size: NA; D gene: TRBD1; V gene: TRBV15; J gene: TRBJ1-3; CDR3 protein: CATSTDRASGNTIYF; CDR3 DNA: TGTGCCACCAGCACCGACAGGGCGAGTGGAAACACCATATATTTT